Listed below are T cell receptor beta chains from one sample, sequenced in a study of blood T cell repertoires in COVID-19. Here immunoSEQ multiplex PCR was the method, and the copy in TCRdb shows in-frame clones only, minus some. Of roughly 230,000 clones in the sample, 90% are singletons; the top ten hold roughly 2.2%. The sequenced sample was peripheral blood. These receptors came from an older woman with COVID-19, enrolled during active disease. The CDR3 runs from the conserved cysteine through the conserved F or W. D genes are given only for firm matches. Clone size is shown for a subset of rows, as once, few, many or a class of expanded clone.

DNA: TGTGCCAGCTCACCCCCGCCGGGACAGGGAGGCGATCAGCCCCAGCATTTT; CDR3: CASSPPPGQGGDQPQHF; size: NA; J: TRBJ1-5; D: TRBD1; V: TRBV18
DNA: TGTGCCAGCATCCACCAGGGAGGTCGAAACACTGAAGCTTTCTTT; CDR3: CASIHQGGRNTEAFF; size: NA; J: TRBJ1-1; D: NA; V: TRBV7-2
DNA: TGTGCCAGCAGTGAATCTCAGGGTCGCTATGGCTACACCTTC; CDR3: CASSESQGRYGYTF; size: NA; J: TRBJ1-2; D: NA; V: TRBV25-1
DNA: TGTGCCAGCAGAGACTCCGGTCCTAATGAAAAACTGTTTTTT; CDR3: CASRDSGPNEKLFF; size: NA; J: TRBJ1-4; D: NA; V: TRBV2
DNA: TGTGCCAGCAGCTCTAGCGGGGGGCCTTACGAGCAGTACTTC; CDR3: CASSSSGGPYEQYF; size: NA; J: TRBJ2-7; D: TRBD2; V: TRBV7-2
DNA: TGCGCCAGCAGTCAATCTACCAGGTGGATGGTGGACACTGAAGCTTTCTTT; CDR3: CASSQSTRWMVDTEAFF; size: NA; J: TRBJ1-1; D: NA; V: TRBV23-1
DNA: TGTGCCAGCAGCGCCGGGGGGGCCCAAGAGACCCAGTACTTC; CDR3: CASSAGGAQETQYF; size: NA; J: TRBJ2-5; D: TRBD2; V: TRBV6-4
DNA: TGCGCCAGCAGCCAACTTGCACTGAACACCGGGGAGCTGTTTTTT; CDR3: CASSQLALNTGELFF; size: NA; J: TRBJ2-2; D: NA; V: TRBV4-3
DNA: TGTGCCAGCAGCCAAAGACAGACGGTGAATGAGCAGTTCTTC; CDR3: CASSQRQTVNEQFF; size: NA; J: TRBJ2-1; D: NA; V: TRBV9
DNA: TGTGCCAGCAGGGTGACTAGCGGGGTTAGCACAGATACGCAGTATTTT; CDR3: CASRVTSGVSTDTQYF; size: NA; J: TRBJ2-3; D: TRBD2; V: TRBV2
DNA: TGTGCCAGCAGTCCGGGACAGGGTGATGGAAAACTGTTTTTT; CDR3: CASSPGQGDGKLFF; size: once; J: TRBJ1-4; D: TRBD1; V: TRBV6-5
DNA: TGTGCCAGCAGCCTCGGCAGGGACAGGGGGGATATCTCCTTC; CDR3: CASSLGRDRGDISF; size: NA; J: TRBJ1-2; D: TRBD1; V: TRBV11-2
DNA: TGTGCCAGCAGCCTTAGGGTGGCGGGGGCCAGCACAGATACGCAGTATTTT; CDR3: CASSLRVAGASTDTQYF; size: few; J: TRBJ2-3; D: NA; V: TRBV5-4
DNA: TGTGCCAGCAGCTTTCGAGGGCGCGAAGGCTCTAGTGGCTACACCTTC; CDR3: CASSFRGREGSSGYTF; size: NA; J: TRBJ1-2; D: NA; V: TRBV7-2
DNA: TGTGCCAGCAGCTTTGACAGGGGAGCTTTCTTT; CDR3: CASSFDRGAFF; size: NA; J: TRBJ1-1; D: TRBD1; V: TRBV11-2
DNA: TGCGCCAGCAGCCAAAGCCCGGGGAGTCAGCCCCAGCATTTT; CDR3: CASSQSPGSQPQHF; size: NA; J: TRBJ1-5; D: NA; V: TRBV4-3
DNA: TGTGCCAGCAGCGTAGATCAGGTCTGGAACACTGAAGCTTTCTTT; CDR3: CASSVDQVWNTEAFF; size: NA; J: TRBJ1-1; D: NA; V: TRBV9
DNA: TGTGCCAGCAAGGACAGCCCCAATGAAAAACTGTTTTTT; CDR3: CASKDSPNEKLFF; size: NA; J: TRBJ1-4; D: NA; V: TRBV2
DNA: TGTGCCAGCAGCAATAACTATGGCTACACCTTC; CDR3: CASSNNYGYTF; size: NA; J: TRBJ1-2; D: NA; V: TRBV12-3/TRBV12-4
DNA: TGTGCCAGCAGCAAGACAGGGGGCGCGGTCGAGCAGTACTTC; CDR3: CASSKTGGAVEQYF; size: NA; J: TRBJ2-7; D: TRBD1; V: TRBV5-6
DNA: TGTGCCAGCAGTTCCGGCAGGGGTCGTCGTGGCTACACCTTC; CDR3: CASSSGRGRRGYTF; size: NA; J: TRBJ1-2; D: NA; V: TRBV6-2/TRBV6-3
DNA: TGCGCCAGCAGCTTCCCAGGGATGAACACTGAAGCTTTCTTT; CDR3: CASSFPGMNTEAFF; size: NA; J: TRBJ1-1; D: NA; V: TRBV5-1
DNA: TGTGCCAGCAACCCCACCGCGGGGAACTATGGCTACACCTTC; CDR3: CASNPTAGNYGYTF; size: NA; J: TRBJ1-2; D: NA; V: TRBV7-2
DNA: TGCGCCAGCAGCTTGGGGCGGAACAATGAAAAACTGTTTTTT; CDR3: CASSLGRNNEKLFF; size: NA; J: TRBJ1-4; D: NA; V: TRBV5-1
DNA: TGTGCCAGTAGTATTCTCAGGGGAACTAGTGGCTACACCTTC; CDR3: CASSILRGTSGYTF; size: NA; J: TRBJ1-2; D: NA; V: TRBV19
DNA: TGTGCCAGCAGCAAAAACCTCGGGGGCTCCCCAGGGGGCGAGACAGATACGCAGTATTTT; CDR3: CASSKNLGGSPGGETDTQYF; size: NA; J: TRBJ2-3; D: NA; V: TRBV21-1
DNA: TGTGCCAGTAGTATTAACAGCGGGGAGACCCAGTACTTC; CDR3: CASSINSGETQYF; size: NA; J: TRBJ2-5; D: NA; V: TRBV19
DNA: TGTGCCATCAGCGTCGGGACAGGCGGTGGCAGCAGCATTCAGTACTTC; CDR3: CAISVGTGGGSSIQYF; size: NA; J: TRBJ2-4; D: TRBD1; V: TRBV10-3
DNA: TGTGCCAGCAGCAAAATAAGGGGGCGAGATAGCAATCAGCCCCAGCATTTT; CDR3: CASSKIRGRDSNQPQHF; size: NA; J: TRBJ1-5; D: TRBD1; V: TRBV7-2
DNA: TGCAGCATGAGTCTAGGGGTAAACCAGCCCCAGCATTTT; CDR3: CSMSLGVNQPQHF; size: NA; J: TRBJ1-5; D: NA; V: TRBV29-1
DNA: TGCGCCAGCAGCCAAGTCGACAGACCTAACTATGGCTACACCTTC; CDR3: CASSQVDRPNYGYTF; size: few; J: TRBJ1-2; D: NA; V: TRBV4-1
DNA: TGCGCCAGCTCAGCGTTACAGCGGGACATTCAGTACTTC; CDR3: CASSALQRDIQYF; size: once; J: TRBJ2-4; D: NA; V: TRBV4-1
DNA: TGTGCCACCTCAGGCAGGGGGCACATGGATACGCAGTATTTT; CDR3: CATSGRGHMDTQYF; size: NA; J: TRBJ2-3; D: TRBD1; V: TRBV19
DNA: TGTGCCAGCAGCCTAACGGGACTAGCGGGGGGGCCAAACTACGAGCAGTACTTC; CDR3: CASSLTGLAGGPNYEQYF; size: NA; J: TRBJ2-7; D: TRBD2; V: TRBV5-8
DNA: TGTGCCAGCAGTGAACGCGGCAGGGAGGATGAGCAGTACTTC; CDR3: CASSERGREDEQYF; size: NA; J: TRBJ2-7; D: NA; V: TRBV6-1
DNA: TGTGCCAGCAGCCAAGAAAATTTTAGAGCAACCTTC; CDR3: CASSQENFRATF; size: NA; J: TRBJ1-2; D: NA; V: TRBV3-1/TRBV3-2
DNA: TGTGCCAGCAGTGAACAGTGGACAGGGGCTGGAGGAGGCAATCAGCCCCAGCATTTT; CDR3: CASSEQWTGAGGGNQPQHF; size: NA; J: TRBJ1-5; D: TRBD1; V: TRBV2
DNA: TGTGCCAGTAGTGCAGAGGGACTACCCCGCTCCGGGGAGCTGTTTTTT; CDR3: CASSAEGLPRSGELFF; size: NA; J: TRBJ2-2; D: TRBD2; V: TRBV19
DNA: TGTGCCACCAGCAGAGCCCACGCCTATTATGGCTACACCTTC; CDR3: CATSRAHAYYGYTF; size: NA; J: TRBJ1-2; D: NA; V: TRBV15
DNA: TGTGCCAGTAGTATGGGAGGGGATAATTCACCCCTCCACTTT; CDR3: CASSMGGDNSPLHF; size: NA; J: TRBJ1-6; D: NA; V: TRBV19
DNA: TGTGCCAGCTCACCAGGTGGGGGCTCGGTCACTGAAGCTTTCTTT; CDR3: CASSPGGGSVTEAFF; size: NA; J: TRBJ1-1; D: NA; V: TRBV18
DNA: TGTGCCAGCAGCCAAGGGCCGAATCAGCCCCAGCATTTT; CDR3: CASSQGPNQPQHF; size: NA; J: TRBJ1-5; D: NA; V: TRBV3-1/TRBV3-2
DNA: TGTGCCAGCAGCCACGCCGCGGGGAATGAGCAGTTCTTC; CDR3: CASSHAAGNEQFF; size: NA; J: TRBJ2-1; D: NA; V: TRBV9
DNA: TGCGCCAGCAGCTTGGCCCGACAGGGGGCGGACGAGCAGTACTTC; CDR3: CASSLARQGADEQYF; size: few; J: TRBJ2-7; D: TRBD1; V: TRBV5-1
DNA: TGTGCCAGCAGCTCACAGACAGGGTTAAACACTGAAGCTTTCTTT; CDR3: CASSSQTGLNTEAFF; size: few; J: TRBJ1-1; D: TRBD1; V: TRBV7-2
DNA: TGTGCCAGCAGCCACCAGGGGCCAGATACGCAGTATTTT; CDR3: CASSHQGPDTQYF; size: NA; J: TRBJ2-3; D: NA; V: TRBV14
DNA: TGCGCCAGCAGCTTGGAGACAGGGTTGGTCGGGGAGCTGTTTTTT; CDR3: CASSLETGLVGELFF; size: NA; J: TRBJ2-2; D: TRBD1; V: TRBV5-1
DNA: TGTGCCAGCAGCTTAGACCCGGGGTTTGATACGCAGTATTTT; CDR3: CASSLDPGFDTQYF; size: NA; J: TRBJ2-3; D: NA; V: TRBV7-2
DNA: TGTGCCAGCAGTCAGGACAGGGGGGGCCCTGAAGCTTTCTTT; CDR3: CASSQDRGGPEAFF; size: NA; J: TRBJ1-1; D: TRBD1; V: TRBV6-5
DNA: TGTGCCAGCTCACCCCCGGACAGGCTACTAAACATTCAGTACTTC; CDR3: CASSPPDRLLNIQYF; size: NA; J: TRBJ2-4; D: TRBD1; V: TRBV18